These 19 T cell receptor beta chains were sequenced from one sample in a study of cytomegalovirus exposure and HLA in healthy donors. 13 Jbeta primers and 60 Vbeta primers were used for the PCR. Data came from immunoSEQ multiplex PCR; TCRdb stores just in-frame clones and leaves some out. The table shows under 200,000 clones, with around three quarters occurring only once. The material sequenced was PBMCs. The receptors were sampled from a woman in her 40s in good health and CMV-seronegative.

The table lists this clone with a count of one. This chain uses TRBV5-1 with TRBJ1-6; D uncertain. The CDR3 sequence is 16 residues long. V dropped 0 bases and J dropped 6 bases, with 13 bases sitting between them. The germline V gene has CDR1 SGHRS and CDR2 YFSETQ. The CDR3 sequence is CASSLAPGMANSPLHF. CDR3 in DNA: TGCGCCAGCAGCTTGGCCCCGGGTATGGCTAATTCACCCCTCCACTTT.

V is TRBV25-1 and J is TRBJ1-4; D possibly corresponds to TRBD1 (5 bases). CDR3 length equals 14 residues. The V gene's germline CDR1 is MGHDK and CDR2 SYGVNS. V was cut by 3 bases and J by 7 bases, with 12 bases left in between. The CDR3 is CASSEGGGFEKLFF. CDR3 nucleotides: TGTGCCAGCAGTGAGGGGGGAGGGTTTGAAAAACTGTTTTTT.

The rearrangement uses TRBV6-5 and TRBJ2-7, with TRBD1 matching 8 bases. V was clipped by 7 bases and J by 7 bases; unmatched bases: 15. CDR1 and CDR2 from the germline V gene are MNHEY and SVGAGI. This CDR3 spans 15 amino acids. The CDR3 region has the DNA TGTGCCAGCACCACCGGGGGCAGGGGGCTGGGGGAGCAGTACTTC. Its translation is CASTTGGRGLGEQYF.

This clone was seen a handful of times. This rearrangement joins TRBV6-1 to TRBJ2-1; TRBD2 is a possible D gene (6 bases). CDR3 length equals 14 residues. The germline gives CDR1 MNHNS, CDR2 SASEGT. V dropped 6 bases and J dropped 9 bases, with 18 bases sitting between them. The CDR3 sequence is CASRGSGQQSEQFF. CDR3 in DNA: TGTGCCAGCAGAGGGAGCGGGCAGCAGAGTGAGCAGTTCTTC.

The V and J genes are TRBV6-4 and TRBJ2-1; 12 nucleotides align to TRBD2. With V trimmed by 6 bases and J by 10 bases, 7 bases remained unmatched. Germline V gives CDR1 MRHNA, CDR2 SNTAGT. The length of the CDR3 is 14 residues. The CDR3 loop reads CASSGLAGSKEQFF. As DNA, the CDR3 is TGTGCCAGCAGCGGACTAGCGGGGAGTAAGGAGCAGTTCTTC.

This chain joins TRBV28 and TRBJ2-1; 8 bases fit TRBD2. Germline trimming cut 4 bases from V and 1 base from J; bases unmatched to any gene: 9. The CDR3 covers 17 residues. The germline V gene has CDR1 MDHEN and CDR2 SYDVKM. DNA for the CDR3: TGTGCCAGCAGTTCAAGGCTCGGACTAGCTTCCTACAATGAGCAGTTCTTC. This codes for CASSSRLGLASYNEQFF. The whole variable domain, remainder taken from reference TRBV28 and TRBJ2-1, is DVKVTQSSRYLVKRTGEKVFLECVQDMDHENMFWYRQDPGLGLRLIYFSYDVKMKEKGDIPEGYSVSREKKERFSLILESASTNQTSMYLCASSSRLGLASYNEQFFGPGTRLTVL.

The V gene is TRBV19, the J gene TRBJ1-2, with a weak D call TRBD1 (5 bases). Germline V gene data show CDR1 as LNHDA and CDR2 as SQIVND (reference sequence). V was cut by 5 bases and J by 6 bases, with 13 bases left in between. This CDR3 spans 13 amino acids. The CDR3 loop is CASSAGIRDGYTF. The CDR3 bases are TGTGCCAGTAGTGCAGGGATAAGGGATGGCTACACCTTC.

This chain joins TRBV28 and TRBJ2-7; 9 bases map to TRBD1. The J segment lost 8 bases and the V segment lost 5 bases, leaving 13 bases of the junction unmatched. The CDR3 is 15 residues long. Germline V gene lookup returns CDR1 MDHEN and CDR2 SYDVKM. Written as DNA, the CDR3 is TGTGCCAGCAGTCCCTGGGACAGGGAGGTAGAAAAGCAGTACTTC. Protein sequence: CASSPWDREVEKQYF.

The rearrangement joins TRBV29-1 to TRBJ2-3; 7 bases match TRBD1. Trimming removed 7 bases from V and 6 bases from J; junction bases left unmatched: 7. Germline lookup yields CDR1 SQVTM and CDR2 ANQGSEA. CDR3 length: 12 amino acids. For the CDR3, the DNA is TGCAGCGCGGGACAGTCAACGGATACGCAGTATTTT. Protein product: CSAGQSTDTQYF.

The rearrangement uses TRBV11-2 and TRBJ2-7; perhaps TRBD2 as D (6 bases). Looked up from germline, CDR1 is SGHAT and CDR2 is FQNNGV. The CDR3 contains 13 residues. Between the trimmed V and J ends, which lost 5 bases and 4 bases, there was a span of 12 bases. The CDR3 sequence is CASSPTEGYEQYF. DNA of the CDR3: TGTGCCAGCAGCCCAACGGAGGGTTACGAGCAGTACTTC.

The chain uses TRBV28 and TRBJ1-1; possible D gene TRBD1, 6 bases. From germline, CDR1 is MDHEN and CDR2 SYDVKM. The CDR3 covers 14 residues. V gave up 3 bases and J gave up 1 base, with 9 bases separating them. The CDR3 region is CASSLGHENTEAFF. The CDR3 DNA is TGTGCCAGCAGTTTGGGACACGAGAACACTGAAGCTTTCTTT.

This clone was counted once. The CDR3 spells CASSRPRGLDSNEQFF. In DNA, the CDR3 is TGCGCCAGCAGCCGCCCAAGGGGACTAGACAGCAATGAGCAGTTCTTC. This chain joins TRBV5-1 and TRBJ2-1; 8 positions match TRBD2. Trimming removed 4 bases from V and 6 bases from J; junction bases left unmatched: 12. The CDR3 sequence is 16 residues long. Germline V lookup: CDR1 SGHRS, CDR2 YFSETQ.

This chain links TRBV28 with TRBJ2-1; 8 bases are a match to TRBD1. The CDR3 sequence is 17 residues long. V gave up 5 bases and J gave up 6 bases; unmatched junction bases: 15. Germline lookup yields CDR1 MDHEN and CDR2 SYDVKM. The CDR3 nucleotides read TGTGCCAGCAGTCCCCTTACGGACAGGGCTTTGGGCAATGAGCAGTTCTTC. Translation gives CASSPLTDRALGNEQFF.

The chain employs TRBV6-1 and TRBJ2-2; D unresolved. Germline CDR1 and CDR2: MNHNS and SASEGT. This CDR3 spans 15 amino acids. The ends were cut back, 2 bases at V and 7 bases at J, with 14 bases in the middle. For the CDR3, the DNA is TGTGCCAGCAGTGAAAAGAGAGATCTGAGCGGGGAGCTGTTTTTT. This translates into CASSEKRDLSGELFF.

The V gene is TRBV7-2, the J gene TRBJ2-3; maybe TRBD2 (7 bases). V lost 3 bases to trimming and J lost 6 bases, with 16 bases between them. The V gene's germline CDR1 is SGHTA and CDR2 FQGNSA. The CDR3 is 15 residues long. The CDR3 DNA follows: TGTGCCAGCAGCTTCAAGCGGGGAGGGGGGGATACGCAGTATTTT. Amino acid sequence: CASSFKRGGGDTQYF.

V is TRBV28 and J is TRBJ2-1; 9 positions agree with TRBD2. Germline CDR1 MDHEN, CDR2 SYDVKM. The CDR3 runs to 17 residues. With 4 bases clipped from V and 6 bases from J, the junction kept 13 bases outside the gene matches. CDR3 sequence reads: CASSSIPGGRALNEQFF. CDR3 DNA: TGTGCCAGCAGTTCCATCCCGGGCGGGAGGGCCCTCAATGAGCAGTTCTTC.

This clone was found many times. The CDR3 DNA sequence: TGCGCCAGCAGCCATACAGGAAACACTGAAGCTTTCTTT. This translates into CASSHTGNTEAFF. The gene calls are TRBV4-3 and TRBJ1-1; the D gene is possibly TRBD1 (5 bases). Germline V gives CDR1 LGHNA, CDR2 YSLEER. This CDR3 contains 13 residues. V dropped 3 bases and J dropped 2 bases, with 7 bases sitting between them.

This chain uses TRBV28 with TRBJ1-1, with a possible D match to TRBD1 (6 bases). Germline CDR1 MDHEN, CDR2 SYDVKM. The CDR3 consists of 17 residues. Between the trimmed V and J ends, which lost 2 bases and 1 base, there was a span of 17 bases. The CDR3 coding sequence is TGTGCCAGCAGTTTACCGGGGGGGCGAGTAAGGAACACTGAAGCTTTCTTT. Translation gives CASSLPGGRVRNTEAFF.

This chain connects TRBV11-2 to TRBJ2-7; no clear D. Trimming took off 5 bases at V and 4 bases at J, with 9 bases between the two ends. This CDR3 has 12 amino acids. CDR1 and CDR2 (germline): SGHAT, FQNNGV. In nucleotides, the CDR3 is TGTGCCAGCAGCCAGGCCTGGTACGAGCAGTACTTC. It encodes CASSQAWYEQYF.